The next 13 T cell receptor beta chains were all read from a single sample in a study of neurological immune-mediated disorders. TCRdb itself ran the 5' RACE reads through MiXCR, one entry per CDR3 protein. Of around 83,000 distinct CDR3 sequences in the sample, less than 15% were seen once. The sequenced sample was PBMCs. The origin of the receptors is a woman aged 50 to 60 in good health.

This clonotype was counted ten times or more. The gene calls are TRBV7-9 and TRBJ2-1; perhaps TRBD1 as D (5 bases). CDR1 and CDR2 from the germline V gene are SEHNR and FQNEAQ (reference sequence). Trimming took 4 bases from V and 6 from J, leaving 16 bases between them. There are 15 residues in the CDR3. The CDR3 here is CASSSQAPGPNEQFF. DNA for the CDR3: TGTGCCAGCAGCTCACAGGCCCCCGGCCCCAATGAGCAGTTCTTC. The whole variable domain, filled in from reference TRBV7-9 and TRBJ2-1, reads DTGVSQNPRHKITKRGQNVTFRCDPISEHNRLYWYRQTLGQGPEFLTYFQNEAQLEKSRLLSDRFSAERPKGSFSTLEIQRTEQGDSAMYLCASSSQAPGPNEQFFGPGTRLTVL.

This clonotype was seen repeatedly, ten times or more. The chain carries TRBV30 and TRBJ2-2; D is unresolved. Germline CDR1 is GTSNPN and CDR2 is SVGIG (reference sequence). V shed 0 bases and J shed 5 bases, with 7 bases lying between them. This CDR3 spans 13 amino acids. The CDR3 sequence is CAWSVPGTGELFF. The DNA of the CDR3 is TGTGCCTGGAGTGTACCCGGGACCGGGGAGCTGTTTTTT.

This clonotype was detected many times. The V call is TRBV10-3, the J call TRBJ1-5; possible D gene TRBD1, 5 bases. Germline CDR1 reads ENHRY; CDR2 reads SYGVKD. CDR3 length: 17 amino acids. Between the trimmed V and J ends, which lost 0 bases and 5 bases, there was a span of 17 bases. CDR3 nucleotides: TGTGCCATCAGTGAGTCGGGGAGTAGGCAGGGCGATCAGCCCCAGCATTTT. This gives the protein CAISESGSRQGDQPQHF.

The gene calls are TRBV20-1 and TRBJ1-5, with D hard to call. The CDR3 runs to 14 residues. The V and J ends lost 0 bases and 0 bases respectively, with 6 bases between them. Germline V CDR1 and CDR2: DFQATT, SNEGSKA (reference sequence). CDR3 in amino acids: CSARDQRSNQPQHF. For the CDR3, the DNA is TGCAGTGCTAGAGATCAACGTAGCAATCAGCCCCAGCATTTT.

This clonotype has at least ten counts. The J gene is TRBJ1-6, the V gene TRBV12-3 or TRBV12-4; D is unclear. The CDR3 length is 15 residues. V shed 5 bases and J shed 7 bases, with 15 bases lying between them. The CDR3: CASSPEVVGNSPLHF. The CDR3 region has the DNA TGTGCCAGCAGTCCGGAGGTCGTAGGAAATTCACCCCTCCACTTT.

This clonotype was observed a few times. This sequence joins TRBV5-6 and TRBJ2-5; the match to TRBD2 covers 11 bases. Unmatched junction bases numbered 5, after V lost 5 bases and J lost 2 bases. Germline V gene sequence: CDR1 SGHDT, CDR2 YYEEEE. This CDR3 region has 15 residues. CDR3 residues: CASSLLAGEQETQYF. The CDR3 nucleotides are TGTGCCAGCAGTTTACTAGCGGGAGAACAAGAGACCCAGTACTTC.

The rearrangement joins TRBV30 to TRBJ2-5; no definite D call. Deletions cut 4 bases from V and 2 bases from J, with 11 bases between. This CDR3 is built from 13 residues. Germline V gene data show CDR1 as GTSNPN and CDR2 as SVGIG (reference sequence). CDR3 region: CAWKFGPQETQYF. The CDR3 coding sequence is TGTGCCTGGAAGTTCGGGCCGCAAGAGACCCAGTACTTC.

This clonotype was seen repeatedly, ten times or more. The gene calls are TRBV20-1 and TRBJ1-2; 7 nucleotides match TRBD1. The germline V gene encodes CDR1 DFQATT and CDR2 SNEGSKA (reference sequence). The CDR3 is 13 residues long. With 5 bases clipped from V and 5 bases from J, the junction kept 8 bases outside the gene matches. CDR3 nucleotides: TGCAGTGCTGAGAGACAGGGAAAATATGGCTACACCTTC. This sequence encodes CSAERQGKYGYTF.

This clonotype appeared many times. The gene calls are TRBV5-1 and TRBJ2-2; no firm D call. V dropped 4 bases and J dropped 1 base, with 11 bases sitting between them. The V gene's germline CDR1 is SGHRS and CDR2 YFSETQ. The CDR3 extends over 15 amino acids. This chain's CDR3 is CASSPSPENTGELFF. The CDR3 coding sequence is TGCGCCAGCAGCCCGAGTCCCGAGAACACCGGGGAGCTGTTTTTT.

In its sample, this clonotype was seen many times. The J gene is TRBJ2-7, the V gene TRBV29-1; D possibly corresponds to TRBD2 (5 bases). The CDR3 totals 15 residues. CDR1 SQVTM and CDR2 ANQGSEA come from the germline V gene. The ends were cut back, 1 base at V and 2 bases at J, with 15 bases in the middle. CDR3 sequence reads: CSVEVSRAAAYEQYF. Here the CDR3 DNA reads TGCAGCGTTGAAGTTTCGAGGGCCGCGGCCTACGAGCAGTACTTC.

There are many counts of this clonotype. The chain couples TRBV27 to TRBJ1-1, with D possibly TRBD1 on 6 matching bases. Germline CDR1 MNHEY, CDR2 SMNVEV (reference sequence). This CDR3 has 13 amino acids. V lost 8 bases to trimming and J lost 5 bases, with 15 bases between them. CDR3: CASQTQGWTEAFF. CDR3 DNA sequence: TGTGCCAGCCAGACGCAGGGGTGGACTGAAGCTTTCTTT.

The rearrangement links TRBV5-1 to TRBJ2-7; the D gene is possibly TRBD1 (5 bases). The germline V gene has CDR1 SGHRS and CDR2 YFSETQ. The CDR3 extends over 13 amino acids. Between the trimmed V and J ends, which lost 7 bases and 2 bases, there was a span of 13 bases. In nucleotides, the CDR3 is TGCGCCAGCGAATTGACAGTGACCTACGAGCAGTACTTC. Translation: CASELTVTYEQYF.

This clonotype was seen repeatedly, ten times or more. This chain connects TRBV5-1 to TRBJ1-5; 9 bases are shared with TRBD1. The CDR3 contains 15 residues. Trimming took 3 bases from V and 7 from J; bases not matched to a gene: 8. CDR1 SGHRS and CDR2 YFSETQ come from the germline V gene. The DNA for the CDR3 is TGCGCCAGCAGCTCCGGGACAGGGTCAGGGCAGCCCCAGCATTTT. This gives the protein CASSSGTGSGQPQHF.